The TCR beta chain under discussion was sequenced for a study of blood T cell repertoires in COVID-19. Across the study: Material from acute and convalescent COVID-19 was sourced from the United States, Italy and Spain. PBMCs, B-cell-depleted T cells, or T cells were the source of the cDNA or gDNA that made up the material.

Germline assignment: CDR1 SGHRS and CDR2 YFSETQ. V gave up 8 bases and J gave up 6 bases, with 20 bases separating them. This CDR3 spans 14 amino acids. Authors' data handling: Reference gene primer amplification gave nucleated cell count estimates. Sequenced by immunoSEQ multiplex PCR; TCRdb stores in-frame clones only, minus some. The D gene and trimming were derived from the DNA, and the V and J assignments and clone size from that table. This repertoire shows some 110,000 clones, over 80% found once; its top ten account for 0.65% to 0.9%. This clonotype was obtained from a woman aged 70-85 years with acute or convalescent COVID-19. This chain connects TRBV5-1 to TRBJ1-2; D remains unclear. Source material: peripheral blood. In nucleotides, the CDR3 is TGCGCCAGTGCGGGAAGGGAGGATGAAAATGGCTACACCTTC. Translating it yields CASAGREDENGYTF.